The TCR beta chain described here comes from a study of cytomegalovirus exposure and HLA in healthy donors. This CDR3 region has 15 residues. V was cut by 4 bases and J by 5 bases, with 15 bases left in between. Germline V gene sequence: CDR1 MDHEN, CDR2 SYDVKM. With 60 Vbeta and 13 Jbeta primers, the PCR was carried out. Measured with immunoSEQ multiplex PCR; TCRdb has only the in-frame clones, and not every one. The table records under 200,000 clones, about 80% of them present only once. The sample was PBMCs. The chain combines TRBV28 with TRBJ2-1, with D maybe TRBD2 (6 bases). The origin of this receptor is a man aged 25 to 40 in good health and CMV-seronegative. The CDR3, as DNA: TGTGCCAGCAGTTCGGACCCCCCGGGGGACAATGAGCAGTTCTTC. The encoded protein is CASSSDPPGDNEQFF. The whole variable domain, filled in from reference TRBV28 and TRBJ2-1, reads DVKVTQSSRYLVKRTGEKVFLECVQDMDHENMFWYRQDPGLGLRLIYFSYDVKMKEKGDIPEGYSVSREKKERFSLILESASTNQTSMYLCASSSDPPGDNEQFFGPGTRLTVL.